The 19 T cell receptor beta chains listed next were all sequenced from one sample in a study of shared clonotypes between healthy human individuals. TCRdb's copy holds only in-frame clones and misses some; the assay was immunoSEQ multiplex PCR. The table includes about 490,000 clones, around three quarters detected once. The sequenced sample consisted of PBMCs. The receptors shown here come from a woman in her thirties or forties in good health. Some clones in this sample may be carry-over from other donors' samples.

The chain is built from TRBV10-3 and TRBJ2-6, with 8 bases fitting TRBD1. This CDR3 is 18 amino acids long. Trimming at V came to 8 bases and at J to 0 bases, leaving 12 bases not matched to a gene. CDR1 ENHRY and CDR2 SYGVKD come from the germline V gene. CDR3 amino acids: CAISNTGTGNSGANVLTF. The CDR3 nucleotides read TGTGCCATCTCCAACACCGGGACAGGAAACTCTGGGGCCAACGTCCTGACTTTC.

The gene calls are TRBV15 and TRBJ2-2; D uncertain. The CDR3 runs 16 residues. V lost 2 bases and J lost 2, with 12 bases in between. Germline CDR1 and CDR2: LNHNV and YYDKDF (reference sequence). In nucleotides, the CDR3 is TGTGCCACCAGCAGAATCCGCAGAATCAACACCGGGGAGCTGTTTTTT. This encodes CATSRIRRINTGELFF.

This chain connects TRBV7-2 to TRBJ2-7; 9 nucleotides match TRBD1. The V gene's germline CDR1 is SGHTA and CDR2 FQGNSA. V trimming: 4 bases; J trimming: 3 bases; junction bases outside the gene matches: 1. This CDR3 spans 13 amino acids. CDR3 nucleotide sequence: TGTGCCAGCAGCTGGGGACAGGGCTACGAGCAGTACTTC. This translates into CASSWGQGYEQYF. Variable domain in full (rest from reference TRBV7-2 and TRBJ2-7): GAGVSQSPSNKVTEKGKDVELRCDPISGHTALYWYRQSLGQGLEFLIYFQGNSAPDKSGLPSDRFSAERTGGSVSTLTIQRTQQEDSAVYLCASSWGQGYEQYFGPGTRLTVT.

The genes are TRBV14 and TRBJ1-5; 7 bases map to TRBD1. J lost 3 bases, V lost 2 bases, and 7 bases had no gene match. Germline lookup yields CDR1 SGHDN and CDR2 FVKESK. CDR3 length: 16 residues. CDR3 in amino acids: CASSQKGGPPNQPQHF. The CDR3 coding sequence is TGTGCCAGCAGCCAAAAAGGGGGCCCACCCAATCAGCCCCAGCATTTT.

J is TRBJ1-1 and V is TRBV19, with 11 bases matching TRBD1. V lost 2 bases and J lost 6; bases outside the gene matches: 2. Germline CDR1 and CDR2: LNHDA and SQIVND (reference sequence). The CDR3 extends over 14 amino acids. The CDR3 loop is CASSIWDRGSEAFF. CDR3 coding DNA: TGTGCCAGTAGTATATGGGACAGGGGGTCTGAAGCTTTCTTT.

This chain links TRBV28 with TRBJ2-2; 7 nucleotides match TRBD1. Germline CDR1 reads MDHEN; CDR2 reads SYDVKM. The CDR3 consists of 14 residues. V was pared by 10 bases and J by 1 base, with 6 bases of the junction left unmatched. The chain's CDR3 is CATTGDRNTGELFF. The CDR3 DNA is TGTGCCACTACTGGGGACAGGAACACCGGGGAGCTGTTTTTT.

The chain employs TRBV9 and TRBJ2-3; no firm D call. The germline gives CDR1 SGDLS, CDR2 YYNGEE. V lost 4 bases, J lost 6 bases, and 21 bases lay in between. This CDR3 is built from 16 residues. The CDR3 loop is CASSPLWILGGDTQYF. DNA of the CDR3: TGTGCCAGCAGCCCCCTTTGGATTCTGGGTGGTGATACGCAGTATTTT. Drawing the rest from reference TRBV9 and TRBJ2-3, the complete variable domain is DSGVTQTPKHLITATGQRVTLRCSPRSGDLSVYWYQQSLDQGLQFLIQYYNGEERAKGNILERFSAQQFPDLHSELNLSSLELGDSALYFCASSPLWILGGDTQYFGPGTRLTVL.

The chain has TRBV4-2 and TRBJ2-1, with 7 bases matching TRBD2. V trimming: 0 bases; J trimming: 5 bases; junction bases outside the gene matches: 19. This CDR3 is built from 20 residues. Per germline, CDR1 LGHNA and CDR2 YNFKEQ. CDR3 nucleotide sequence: TGTGCCAGCAGCCAAGATCTTAGCCCCGGACTGGTGGGGGGGAACAATGAGCAGTTCTTC. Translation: CASSQDLSPGLVGGNNEQFF.

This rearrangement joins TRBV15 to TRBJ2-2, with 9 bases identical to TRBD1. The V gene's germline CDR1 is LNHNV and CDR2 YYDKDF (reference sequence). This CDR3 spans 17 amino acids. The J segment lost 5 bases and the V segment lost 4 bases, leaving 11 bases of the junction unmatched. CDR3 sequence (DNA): TGTGCCACCAGCAAGATTTCCGGGACAGGGAGGACCGGGGAGCTGTTTTTT. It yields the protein CATSKISGTGRTGELFF.

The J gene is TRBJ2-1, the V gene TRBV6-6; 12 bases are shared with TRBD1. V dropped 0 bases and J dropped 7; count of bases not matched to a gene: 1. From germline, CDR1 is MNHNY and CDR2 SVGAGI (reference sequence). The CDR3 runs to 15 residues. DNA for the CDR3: TGTGCCAGCAGTTACTCGGGACAGGGGGCGAATGAGCAGTTCTTC. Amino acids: CASSYSGQGANEQFF.

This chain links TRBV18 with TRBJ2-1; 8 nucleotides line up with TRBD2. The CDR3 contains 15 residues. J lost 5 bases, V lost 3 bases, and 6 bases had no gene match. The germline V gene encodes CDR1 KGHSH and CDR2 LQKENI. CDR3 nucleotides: TGTGCCAGCTCACCGCAAGCGGGAGCACACAATGAGCAGTTCTTC. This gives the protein CASSPQAGAHNEQFF.

Written as DNA, the CDR3 is TGTGCCAGCAGCTTTAGCGGGACAGGAGGAGATACGCAGTATTTT. Its protein is CASSFSGTGGDTQYF. The chain combines TRBV11-3 with TRBJ2-3; D may correspond to TRBD1 or TRBD2 (8 bases each). Trimming removed 3 bases from V and 5 bases from J, with 15 bases in between. This CDR3 comprises 15 residues. Germline CDR1 reads SGHNT; CDR2 reads YENEEA.

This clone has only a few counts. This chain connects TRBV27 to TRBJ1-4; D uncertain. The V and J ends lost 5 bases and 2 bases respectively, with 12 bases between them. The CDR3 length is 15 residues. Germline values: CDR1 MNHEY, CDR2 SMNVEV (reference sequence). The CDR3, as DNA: TGTGCCAGCAGTGCCCGCCGGAGGACTAATGAAAAACTGTTTTTT. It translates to CASSARRRTNEKLFF.

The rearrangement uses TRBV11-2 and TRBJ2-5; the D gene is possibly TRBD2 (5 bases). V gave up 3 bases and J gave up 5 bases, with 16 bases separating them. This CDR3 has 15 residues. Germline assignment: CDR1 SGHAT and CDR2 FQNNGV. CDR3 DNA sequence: TGTGCCAGCAGCTTTCTCGGGGATCGAGGGGAGACCCAGTACTTC. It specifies CASSFLGDRGETQYF.

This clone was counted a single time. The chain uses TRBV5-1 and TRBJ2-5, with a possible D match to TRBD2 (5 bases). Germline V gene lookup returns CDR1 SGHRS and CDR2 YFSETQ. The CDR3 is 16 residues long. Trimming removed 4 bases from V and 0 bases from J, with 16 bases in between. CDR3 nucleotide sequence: TGCGCCAGCAGCAACAGCGGCGACCCTTACCAAGAGACCCAGTACTTC. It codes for CASSNSGDPYQETQYF. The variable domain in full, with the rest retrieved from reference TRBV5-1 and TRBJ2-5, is KAGVTQTPRYLIKTRGQQVTLSCSPISGHRSVSWYQQTPGQGLQFLFEYFSETQRNKGNFPGRFSGRQFSNSRSEMNVSTLELGDSALYLCASSNSGDPYQETQYFGPGTRLLVL.

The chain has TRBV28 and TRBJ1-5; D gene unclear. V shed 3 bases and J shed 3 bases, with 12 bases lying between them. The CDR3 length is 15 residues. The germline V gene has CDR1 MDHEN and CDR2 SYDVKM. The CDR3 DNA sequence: TGTGCCAGCAGTTTTTTCCGAAAGAACAATCAGCCCCAGCATTTT. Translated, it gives CASSFFRKNNQPQHF. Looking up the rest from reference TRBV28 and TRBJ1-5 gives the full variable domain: DVKVTQSSRYLVKRTGEKVFLECVQDMDHENMFWYRQDPGLGLRLIYFSYDVKMKEKGDIPEGYSVSREKKERFSLILESASTNQTSMYLCASSFFRKNNQPQHFGDGTRLSIL.

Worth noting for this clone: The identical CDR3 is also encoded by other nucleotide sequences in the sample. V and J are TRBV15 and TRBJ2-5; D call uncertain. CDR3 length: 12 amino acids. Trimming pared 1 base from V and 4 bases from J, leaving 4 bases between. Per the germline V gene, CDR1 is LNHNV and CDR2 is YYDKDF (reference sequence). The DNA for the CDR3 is TGTGCCACCAGCAGAGGACGAGAGACCCAGTACTTC. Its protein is CATSRGRETQYF.

Here the CDR3 DNA reads TGTGCCAGCAGTGAAAAACTTAGCGGGAGTTACGAGCAGTACTTC. Protein: CASSEKLSGSYEQYF. This chain links TRBV6-1 with TRBJ2-7, with TRBD2 matching over 9 bases. The CDR3 totals 15 residues. Germline V gives CDR1 MNHNS, CDR2 SASEGT. The V gene end was trimmed by 2 bases and the J gene end by 4 bases; junction bases not matched to a gene: 6.

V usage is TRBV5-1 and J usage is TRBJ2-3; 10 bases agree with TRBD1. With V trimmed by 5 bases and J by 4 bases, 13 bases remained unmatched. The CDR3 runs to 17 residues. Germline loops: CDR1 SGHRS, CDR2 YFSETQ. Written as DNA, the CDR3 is TGCGCCAGCAGACATCCCTCCGGGACAGGGGTTTCAGATACGCAGTATTTT. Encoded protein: CASRHPSGTGVSDTQYF.